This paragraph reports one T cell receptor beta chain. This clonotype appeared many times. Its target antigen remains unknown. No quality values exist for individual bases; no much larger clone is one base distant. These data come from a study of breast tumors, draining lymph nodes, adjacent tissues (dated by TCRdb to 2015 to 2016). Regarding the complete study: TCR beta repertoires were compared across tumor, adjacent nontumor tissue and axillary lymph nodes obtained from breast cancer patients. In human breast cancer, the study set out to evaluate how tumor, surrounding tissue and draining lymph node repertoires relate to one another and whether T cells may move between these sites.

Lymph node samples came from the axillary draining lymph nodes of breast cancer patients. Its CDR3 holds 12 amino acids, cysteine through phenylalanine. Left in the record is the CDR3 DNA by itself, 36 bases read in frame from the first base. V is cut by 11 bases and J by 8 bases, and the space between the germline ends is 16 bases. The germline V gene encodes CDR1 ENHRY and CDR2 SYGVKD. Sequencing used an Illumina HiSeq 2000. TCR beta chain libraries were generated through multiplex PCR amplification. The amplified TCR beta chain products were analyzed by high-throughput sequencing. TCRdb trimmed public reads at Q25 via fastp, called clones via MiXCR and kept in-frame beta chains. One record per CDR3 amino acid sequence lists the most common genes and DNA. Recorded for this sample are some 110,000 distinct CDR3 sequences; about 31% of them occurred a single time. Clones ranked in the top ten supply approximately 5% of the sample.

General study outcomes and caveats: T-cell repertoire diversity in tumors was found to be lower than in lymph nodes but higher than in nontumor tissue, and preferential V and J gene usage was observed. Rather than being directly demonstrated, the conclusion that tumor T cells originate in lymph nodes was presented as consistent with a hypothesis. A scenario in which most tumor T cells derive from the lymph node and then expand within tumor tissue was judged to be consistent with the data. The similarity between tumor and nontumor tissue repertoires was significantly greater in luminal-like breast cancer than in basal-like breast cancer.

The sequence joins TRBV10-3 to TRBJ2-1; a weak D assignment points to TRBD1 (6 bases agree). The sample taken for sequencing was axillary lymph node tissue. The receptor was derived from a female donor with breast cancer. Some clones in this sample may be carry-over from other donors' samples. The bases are TGTGCCGCGTTGGACAGTCGCTATGAGCAGTTCTTC. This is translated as CAALDSRYEQFF.